Presented here are 31 T cell receptor beta chains from one specimen sequenced in a study of blood T cell repertoires in COVID-19. Profiled with immunoSEQ multiplex PCR; TCRdb holds only in-frame clones, not every one. In the table there are roughly 250,000 clones, about 93% of which are singletons. Sequencing was performed on peripheral blood. The receptors here all came from a man aged 25 to 45 with COVID-19, enrolled during active disease.

A single count supports this clone. The chain recombines TRBV19 with TRBJ1-2; D is ambiguous. The ends were cut back, 5 bases at V and 2 bases at J, with 12 bases in the middle. The CDR3 contains 14 residues. Germline assignment: CDR1 LNHDA and CDR2 SQIVND (reference sequence). CDR3 in amino acids: CASSPGRENYGYTF. In nucleotides, the CDR3 is TGTGCCAGTAGTCCAGGACGGGAGAACTATGGCTACACCTTC.

The V and J genes are TRBV13 and TRBJ1-4; TRBD1 aligns across 7 bases. The CDR3 runs 14 residues. V shed 2 bases and J 5 bases; nucleotides not matched to a gene: 2. Germline-derived CDR1 and CDR2 are PRHDT and FYEKMQ (reference sequence). The DNA for the CDR3 is TGTGCCAGCAGCTTAAGGGACAGAAATGAAAAACTGTTTTTT. This translates into CASSLRDRNEKLFF.

As concerns this clone: Other DNA sequences from this sample encode an identical CDR3 as well. The chain joins TRBV11-3 to TRBJ2-5, with D tentatively TRBD1 (5 bases). The CDR3 has 13 amino acids. From germline, CDR1 is SGHNT and CDR2 YENEEA. Trimming cost V 5 bases and J 5 bases, with 12 bases left between them. In DNA form, the CDR3 reads TGTGCCAGCAGCCTCAGGGTTGGGGAGACCCAGTACTTC. Amino acids: CASSLRVGETQYF.

The chain uses TRBV4-1 and TRBJ2-2; TRBD1 agrees at 8 bases. V shed 0 bases and J 0 bases; nucleotides not matched to a gene: 9. Germline V gene sequence: CDR1 MGHRA, CDR2 YSYEKL. This CDR3 has 19 amino acids. CDR3 protein: CASSQDPNRGQANTGELFF. The CDR3 region has the DNA TGCGCCAGCAGCCAAGATCCCAACCGGGGACAGGCGAACACCGGGGAGCTGTTTTTT.

About this clone itself: One junction end does not reproduce the germline sequence, and a read error may be involved. J is TRBJ1-3 and V is TRBV20-1; no definite D call. Germline V lookup: CDR1 DFQATT, CDR2 SNEGSKA (reference sequence). This CDR3 is built from 11 residues. CDR3 loop: CSARDGEGSIF. CDR3 sequence (DNA): TGCAGTGCTAGAGATGGGGAGGGTTCAATTTTT.

This rearrangement joins TRBV10-3 to TRBJ1-2, with TRBD1 matching over 9 bases. Germline CDR1 reads ENHRY; CDR2 reads SYGVKD. The CDR3 contains 16 residues. J was trimmed by 0 bases and V by 3 bases; bases with no gene match: 5. CDR3 in amino acids: CAISDETGGANYGYTF. In DNA form, the CDR3 reads TGTGCCATCAGTGACGAGACAGGGGGAGCTAACTATGGCTACACCTTC.

This chain uses TRBV6-1 with TRBJ2-4; 8 bases agree with TRBD1. Looked up from germline, CDR1 is MNHNS and CDR2 is SASEGT. With 2 bases clipped from V and 9 bases from J, the junction kept 9 bases outside the gene matches. The CDR3 spans 15 residues. CDR3 sequence: CASSEMDRVWGIQYF. CDR3 nucleotides: TGTGCCAGCAGTGAAATGGACAGGGTCTGGGGCATTCAGTACTTC.

The rearrangement uses TRBV5-6 and TRBJ2-5; TRBD1 matches at 7 bases. CDR3 length: 14 amino acids. The germline V gene encodes CDR1 SGHDT and CDR2 YYEEEE. Trimming took 0 bases from V and 5 from J; bases not matched to a gene: 4. CDR3 sequence (DNA): TGTGCCAGCAGCTTGGAGGGGGCGGGTGAGACCCAGTACTTC. It yields the protein CASSLEGAGETQYF.

This rearrangement joins TRBV19 to TRBJ1-5, with a weak D call TRBD1 (5 bases). This CDR3 contains 14 residues. Germline V gene sequence: CDR1 LNHDA, CDR2 SQIVND (reference sequence). The germline V and J ends were trimmed by 5 bases and 0 bases, with 8 bases remaining between them. CDR3 loop: CASSGGTSNQPQHF. The CDR3 bases are TGTGCCAGTAGTGGAGGGACTAGCAATCAGCCCCAGCATTTT.

The rearrangement uses TRBV19 and TRBJ1-2, with D perhaps matching TRBD1 (5 bases). The CDR3 loop spans 14 amino acids. Trimming removed 7 bases from V and 4 bases from J, with 16 bases in between. CDR1 LNHDA and CDR2 SQIVND come from the germline V gene (reference sequence). The CDR3 loop reads CASTPGQLGYGYTF. CDR3 nucleotide sequence: TGTGCCAGTACCCCCGGACAATTGGGCTATGGCTACACCTTC.

The J gene is TRBJ1-4, the V gene TRBV29-1; D ambiguous. This CDR3 is 12 amino acids long. Germline V lookup: CDR1 SQVTM, CDR2 ANQGSEA. With 0 bases removed from V and 8 bases from J, the gap between germline ends came to 7 bases. The CDR3 here is CSVEDSKEKLFF. The CDR3, as DNA: TGCAGCGTTGAAGATAGTAAGGAAAAACTGTTTTTT.

This chain uses TRBV2 with TRBJ1-6; 7 bases line up with TRBD1. The germline V gene encodes CDR1 SNHLY and CDR2 FYNNEI. This CDR3 spans 15 amino acids. V shed 4 bases and J 9 bases; nucleotides not matched to a gene: 9. CDR3 protein: CASSVSTGVVSPLHF. The CDR3 bases are TGTGCCAGCAGTGTATCAACAGGGGTGGTTTCACCCCTCCACTTT.

The chain combines TRBV5-1 with TRBJ1-1; D call uncertain. The CDR3 sequence is 16 residues long. Trimming took off 1 base at V and 0 bases at J, with 13 bases between the two ends. Germline V gene data show CDR1 as SGHRS and CDR2 as YFSETQ. CDR3 residues: CASSLLIASMNTEAFF. Here the CDR3 DNA reads TGCGCCAGCAGCTTGCTCATCGCGAGCATGAACACTGAAGCTTTCTTT.

The rearrangement links TRBV12-3 or TRBV12-4 to TRBJ2-7; TRBD2 matches 10 bases. The length of the CDR3 is 13 residues. Unmatched junction bases numbered 6, after V lost 8 bases and J lost 5 bases. The CDR3 DNA is TGTGCCAGCGGGAGCGGGGGGGCCGACGAGCAGTACTTC. This encodes CASGSGGADEQYF.

The chain recombines TRBV5-4 with TRBJ2-3; the D gene is possibly TRBD1 (5 bases). The CDR3 contains 13 residues. Germline assignment: CDR1 SGHNT and CDR2 YYREEE (reference sequence). The ends were cut back, 4 bases at V and 3 bases at J, with 9 bases in the middle. CDR3 residues: CASSPQETDTQYF. The CDR3 DNA reads TGTGCCAGCAGCCCACAGGAGACAGATACGCAGTATTTT.

CDR3 sequence: CASSLIWQGDYGYTF. CDR3 in DNA: TGTGCCAGCAGCTTAATCTGGCAGGGCGACTATGGCTACACCTTC. The chain has TRBV7-2 and TRBJ1-2, with D maybe TRBD1 (5 bases). Germline CDR1 and CDR2: SGHTA and FQGNSA. Trimming took 2 bases from V and 3 from J, leaving 13 bases between them. The CDR3 loop spans 15 amino acids. The whole variable domain, remainder taken from reference TRBV7-2 and TRBJ1-2, is GAGVSQSPSNKVTEKGKDVELRCDPISGHTALYWYRQSLGQGLEFLIYFQGNSAPDKSGLPSDRFSAERTGGSVSTLTIQRTQQEDSAVYLCASSLIWQGDYGYTFGSGTRLTVV.

This chain connects TRBV5-1 to TRBJ1-1; 8 nucleotides align to TRBD1. CDR1 and CDR2 from the germline V gene are SGHRS and YFSETQ. This CDR3 spans 14 amino acids. J gave up 1 base and V 3 bases, and 2 bases lay outside the gene matches. The CDR3 sequence: CASSSGTGNTEAFF. The CDR3 DNA is TGCGCCAGCAGCTCCGGGACAGGGAACACTGAAGCTTTCTTT.

DNA for the CDR3: TGCGCCAGCAGGCAACTAGCGGGGGCCTACAATGAGCAGTTCTTC. This sequence encodes CASRQLAGAYNEQFF. The chain links TRBV5-1 to TRBJ2-1, with TRBD2 identical over 11 bases. The V gene's germline CDR1 is SGHRS and CDR2 YFSETQ. V was clipped by 5 bases and J by 2 bases; unmatched bases: 3. This CDR3 has 15 amino acids.

The V call is TRBV29-1, the J call TRBJ1-1; no clear D gene. Trimming shortened V by 3 bases and J by 6 bases, and 8 bases separated the two germline ends. The CDR3 has 11 residues. CDR1 is SQVTM, CDR2 ANQGSEA, per germline. The CDR3 is CSVEAGSEAFF. The CDR3 DNA reads as TGCAGCGTTGAGGCGGGGTCTGAAGCTTTCTTT.

The chain combines TRBV18 with TRBJ2-1, with D perhaps TRBD1 (6 bases). Trimming removed 2 bases at V and 4 bases at J, with 15 bases between. The CDR3 covers 16 residues. CDR1 and CDR2 (germline): KGHSH, LQKENI. The CDR3 bases are TGTGCCAGCTCACCATACTGGGACACCTCATACAATGAGCAGTTCTTC. This codes for CASSPYWDTSYNEQFF.

This chain uses TRBV9 with TRBJ2-1, with 9 bases matching TRBD2. Trimming cost V 4 bases and J 2 bases; bases outside gene matches: 4. CDR3 length: 15 amino acids. The V gene's germline CDR1 is SGDLS and CDR2 YYNGEE. The chain's CDR3 is CASSLGLAPYNEQFF. The CDR3, as DNA: TGTGCCAGCAGCCTAGGACTAGCGCCCTACAATGAGCAGTTCTTC.

This clone was recorded once. The rearrangement links TRBV20-1 to TRBJ1-5; 7 bases are shared with TRBD1. Germline V gene lookup returns CDR1 DFQATT and CDR2 SNEGSKA (reference sequence). V dropped 3 bases and J dropped 6; count of bases not matched to a gene: 5. The CDR3 extends over 13 amino acids. CDR3: CSASGTDGQPQHF. The CDR3, as DNA: TGCAGTGCTAGTGGGACAGATGGTCAGCCCCAGCATTTT.

This rearrangement joins TRBV9 to TRBJ2-2; 8 bases are a match to TRBD2. Germline V gene lookup returns CDR1 SGDLS and CDR2 YYNGEE. V shed 3 bases, J shed 0 bases, and the junction held 1 base outside the gene matches. The length of the CDR3 is 15 residues. The CDR3 nucleotides are TGTGCCAGCAGCGGGCGGGGGGCGAACACCGGGGAGCTGTTTTTT. Its protein product is CASSGRGANTGELFF.

The J gene is TRBJ2-6, the V gene TRBV9; a possible D gene is TRBD1 (5 bases). In germline, CDR1 is SGDLS, CDR2 YYNGEE. There are 15 residues in the CDR3. The V gene lost 6 bases and the J gene lost 0 bases, with 10 bases spanning the gap. This CDR3 is CASTDSPSGANVLTF. For the CDR3, the DNA is TGTGCCAGCACCGACAGTCCCTCTGGGGCCAACGTCCTGACTTTC.

This clone was picked up a small number of times. The CDR3 spells CASTTNGNTIYF. CDR3 DNA sequence: TGTGCCAGCACCACAAACGGAAACACCATATATTTT. V and J are TRBV9 and TRBJ1-3; D unclear. Germline CDR1 is SGDLS and CDR2 is YYNGEE. Trimming removed 6 bases at V and 4 bases at J, with 8 bases between. The length of the CDR3 is 12 residues.

This clone was observed a handful of times. V and J are TRBV9 and TRBJ2-3; D perhaps matches TRBD2 (6 bases). Germline lookup yields CDR1 SGDLS and CDR2 YYNGEE. This CDR3 contains 12 residues. V was clipped by 0 bases and J by 11 bases, with 10 bases between them. DNA of the CDR3: TGTGCCAGCAGCGTAGGACTAGAAGTGCAGTATTTT. Protein: CASSVGLEVQYF.

The gene calls are TRBV7-3 and TRBJ1-2; 10 bases align to TRBD1. The CDR3 covers 14 residues. Germline V gene lookup returns CDR1 SGHTA and CDR2 FQGTGA. V was clipped by 2 bases and J by 8 bases; unmatched bases: 5. In nucleotides, the CDR3 is TGTGCCAGCAGCTTATTGGGGACAGGGGAAGGCTACACCTTC. This sequence encodes CASSLLGTGEGYTF.

This chain uses TRBV9 with TRBJ2-1, with TRBD2 matching over 9 bases. CDR1 SGDLS and CDR2 YYNGEE come from the germline V gene. V was pared by 0 bases and J by 9 bases, with 7 bases of the junction left unmatched. This CDR3 is built from 15 residues. The CDR3 sequence is CASSVARGGFGEQFF. DNA for the CDR3: TGTGCCAGCAGCGTAGCGCGGGGGGGCTTTGGTGAGCAGTTCTTC.

This chain uses TRBV19 with TRBJ1-5, with no clear D. This CDR3 has 15 residues. Germline lookup yields CDR1 LNHDA and CDR2 SQIVND (reference sequence). The V end was cut by 3 bases, the J end by 2 bases, with 11 bases between. CDR3 DNA sequence: TGTGCCAGTAGTATGGTGGGAGGTGGCAATCAGCCCCAGCATTTT. This translates into CASSMVGGGNQPQHF. Complete variable domain (other parts from reference TRBV19 and TRBJ1-5): DGGITQSPKYLFRKEGQNVTLSCEQNLNHDAMYWYRQDPGQGLRLIYYSQIVNDFQKGDIAEGYSVSREKKESFPLTVTSAQKNPTAFYLCASSMVGGGNQPQHFGDGTRLSIL.

This sequence joins TRBV6-1 and TRBJ1-4; possibly TRBD1 for D (5 bases). Between the trimmed V and J ends, which lost 2 bases and 6 bases, there was a span of 13 bases. This CDR3 has 15 amino acids. Looked up from germline, CDR1 is MNHNS and CDR2 is SASEGT. CDR3 residues: CASSESWGGDEKLFF. The CDR3 DNA reads TGTGCCAGCAGTGAAAGTTGGGGAGGGGATGAAAAACTGTTTTTT.

V and J are TRBV30 and TRBJ1-6; D is undetermined. Germline V gene lookup returns CDR1 GTSNPN and CDR2 SVGIG (reference sequence). V was pared by 5 bases and J by 5 bases, with 10 bases between. The CDR3 covers 13 residues. The CDR3 protein is CAWAGFDNSPLHF. CDR3 nucleotides: TGTGCCTGGGCGGGGTTCGATAATTCACCCCTCCACTTT.